This T cell receptor (beta chain) was sequenced for a study of T-cell reconstitution after alpha-beta-depleted transplantation in children (dated by TCRdb to about 2016). Regarding the study in general: Using TCR repertoire profiling, the study followed T-cell immune reconstitution in a quantitative way in children after TCRalphabeta/CD19-depleted allogeneic hematopoietic cell transplantation.

Library preparation used PCR. TCRdb records Illumina HiSeq 2500 as the sequencer. TCR library preparation used molecular barcoding, with unique molecular identifiers applied to normalize quantification of the TCRbeta repertoire. Clones were called with MiXCR by TCRdb after fastp trimmed the public reads at Q25, and only in-frame beta chains were retained. Under each unique CDR3 protein, matching rows form one entry showing the most common genes and DNA. The sample table contains some 390,000 distinct CDR3 sequences; only one count was recorded for roughly 20% of them. Of the sample, 3% to 4% falls within the top ten clones. With regard to this clonotype: Its antigen remains unidentified. Base qualities were left out, and no much larger clone turns up one base away.

The TCR was taken from a human donor who donated a stem cell graft to a child with acute myeloid leukemia. The sequencing here drew on PBMCs from the stem cell graft donor, taken from the stem cell graft.

The nucleotide sequence is given as TGCGCCAGCAGCCAAGACCGGACTAGCGGGGAGCAGTTCTTC. Translated, it reads CASSQDRTSGEQFF. The chain uses TRBV4-3 and TRBJ2-1; 11 nucleotides in the junction match TRBD2. The CDR3 has 14 amino acids, counting the end cysteine and phenylalanine. CDR3 DNA is the only sequence kept; it has 42 bases, read in frame from the first base. The germline V gene gives CDR1 as LGHNA and CDR2 as YSLEER. Unmatched junction bases come to 2, with V trimmed by 0 bases and J by 10 bases.